The rows below give T cell receptor beta chains drawn from one sample of a study of cytomegalovirus exposure and HLA in healthy donors. Sequencing was performed with immunoSEQ multiplex PCR; in TCRdb, only in-frame clones are kept and a portion is missing. The sample lists hundreds of thousands of clones, 86% occurring once. The specimen sequenced was PBMCs. These receptors were collected from a woman under 30 in good health and CMV-seronegative. Both conserved end residues are part of each CDR3. Fields, in order: clone size, V gene, J gene, CDR3 protein. Clone size is shown for a subset of rows, as once, few, many or a class of expanded clone.

>-|TRBV4-1|TRBJ2-5
CASSQDGEGAGETQYF
>-|TRBV6-1|TRBJ1-4
CASSEGQGGEKLFF
>-|TRBV7-7|TRBJ1-3
CASSAGTTGNTIYF
>once|TRBV5-6|TRBJ2-5
CASSLRGSQETQYF
>few|TRBV18|TRBJ2-7
CASSPGGEAEQYF
>-|TRBV29-1|TRBJ2-6
CSADTGGADSGANVLTF
>-|TRBV7-6|TRBJ1-1
CASSSTDMNTEAFF
>-|TRBV7-7|TRBJ2-1
CASSVLAGANEQFF
>-|TRBV6-1|TRBJ2-7
CASSEARTRGYEQYF
>once|TRBV5-1|TRBJ2-7
CASSLGDNSYEQYF
>-|TRBV9|TRBJ2-1
CASSVVREGEQFF
>once|TRBV6-6|TRBJ2-7
CASSPGTGFSYEQYF
>-|TRBV9|TRBJ1-4
CASSVGSEKLFF
>few|TRBV7-9|TRBJ1-1
CASSPINEAFF
>-|TRBV5-1|TRBJ2-7
CASSLRRGGPSYEQYF
>-|TRBV14|TRBJ2-1
CASSPFSNEQFF
>few|TRBV6-1|TRBJ2-7
CASTVGGLSYEQYF
>-|TRBV5-4|TRBJ1-3
CASSTGTGNGNTIYF
>once|TRBV14|TRBJ1-1
CASSRTGAGNTEAFF
>once|TRBV29-1|TRBJ2-1
CSAMTGSYNEQFF
>-|TRBV19|TRBJ1-3
CASRSTGSSGNTIYF
>-|TRBV6-6|TRBJ1-4
CASTVRQGNEKLFF
>-|TRBV7-3|TRBJ2-1
CASSRLAGGEEQFF
>-|TRBV4-1|TRBJ1-3
CASSQEGSAELFPYTGNTIYF
>-|TRBV7-2|TRBJ2-7
CASSSSVGRSKQYF
>-|TRBV13|TRBJ2-7
CASNLGTGGSYEQYF
>-|TRBV6-4|TRBJ2-6
CASSDLSGANVLTF
>-|TRBV11-3|TRBJ2-3
CASTRGKDTQYF
>-|TRBV5-1|TRBJ2-1
CASSFGTVTYNEQFF
>-|TRBV6-5|TRBJ1-1
CASSYSLRGWATEAFF
>-|TRBV6-1|TRBJ1-6
CASRERRGLFSSYNSPLHF
>-|TRBV29-1|TRBJ2-5
CSVSGTVQETQYF
>-|TRBV6-4|TRBJ1-1
CASSEARGTEAFF
>-|TRBV11-3|TRBJ2-2
CATSGTSNTGELFF
>-|TRBV2|TRBJ2-7
CASSEAIRTAKWVRYEQYF
>-|TRBV9|TRBJ2-5
CASSPTGHPQETQYF
>-|TRBV5-1|TRBJ2-1
CASSLGLAGGLRYNEQFF
>-|TRBV18|TRBJ1-3
CASSQVSGNTIYF
>-|TRBV6-1|TRBJ2-1
CASSEGRFEQFF
>-|TRBV29-1|TRBJ2-1
CSVGLAPSSYNEQFF
>-|TRBV4-1|TRBJ2-5
CASSLAGLGETQYF
>-|TRBV6-5|TRBJ1-2
CASSFSVTGNYGYTF
>-|TRBV28|TRBJ2-7
CASSLGEGGRGLYF
>-|TRBV18|TRBJ1-4
CASSDRGPVIEKLFF
>-|TRBV5-3|TRBJ1-1
CARRTWEGASSEAFF
>-|TRBV27|TRBJ2-3
CASTLAGTDTQYF
>-|TRBV27|TRBJ1-5
CASGYRGGDQPQHF
>-|TRBV7-8|TRBJ1-4
CASSLIRTGEKLFF
>-|TRBV9|TRBJ2-2
CASSIKKKSANTGELFF
>once|TRBV5-1|TRBJ2-1
CASSPTGNEQFF
>-|TRBV5-1|TRBJ2-3
CASRPNSGGAGDTQYF
>-|TRBV29-1|TRBJ2-7
CSVENWTGRGYEQYF
>-|TRBV10-2|TRBJ1-4
CASSGGATNEKLFF
>-|TRBV10-3|TRBJ1-2
CAIAGQKNYGYTF
>-|TRBV5-1|TRBJ2-1
CASSSTGSSYNEQFF
>-|TRBV11-2|TRBJ2-3
CASSRGLDSQYF
>-|TRBV7-9|TRBJ2-7
CASSRELYYEQYF
>-|TRBV28|TRBJ2-3
CASSLSQGMDTQYF